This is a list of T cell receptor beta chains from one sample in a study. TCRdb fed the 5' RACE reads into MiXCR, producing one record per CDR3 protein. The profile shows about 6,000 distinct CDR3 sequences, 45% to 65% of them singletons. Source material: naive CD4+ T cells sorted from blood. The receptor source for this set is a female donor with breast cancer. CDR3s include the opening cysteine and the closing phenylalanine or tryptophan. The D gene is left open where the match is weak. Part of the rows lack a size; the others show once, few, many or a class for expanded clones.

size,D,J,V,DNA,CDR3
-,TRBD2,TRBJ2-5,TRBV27,TGTGCCAGCAGCTTTCTAAGCGGGAGCCCGGGGAGAGGGACCCAGTACTTC,CASSFLSGSPGRGTQYF
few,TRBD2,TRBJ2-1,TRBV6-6,TGTGCCAGCTTAATCCGGGGAGGCGGGAGTTATTCCGCGGAGCAGTTCTTC,CASLIRGGGSYSAEQFF
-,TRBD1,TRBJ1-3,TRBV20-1,TGCAGTGCTAGAGGTGCAGGGGGCTCGAACTCTGGAAACACCATATATTTT,CSARGAGGSNSGNTIYF
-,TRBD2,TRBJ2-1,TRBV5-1,TGCGCCAGCAGCTTGGTTTCGGGAGGCTACAATGAGCAGTTCTTC,CASSLVSGGYNEQFF
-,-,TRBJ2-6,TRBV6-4,TGTGCCAGCTCCCCTTTTGGGCCCACGGGGGCCAACGTCCTGACTTTC,CASSPFGPTGANVLTF
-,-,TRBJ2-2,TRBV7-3,TGTGCCAGCAGCTCGTTTCGAGGGGAGCTGTTTTTT,CASSSFRGELFF
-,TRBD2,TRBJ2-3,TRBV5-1,TGCGCCAGCAGCTTGGTTAGCGGGAGCTTTGATACGCAGTATTTT,CASSLVSGSFDTQYF
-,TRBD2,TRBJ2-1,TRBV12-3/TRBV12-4,TGTGCCAGCAGTTTCACTAGCGGGAGGAATGAGCAGTTCTTC,CASSFTSGRNEQFF
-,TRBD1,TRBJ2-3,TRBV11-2,TGTGCCAGCAGCTTGAGGACAGGGATCACAGATACGCAGTATTTT,CASSLRTGITDTQYF
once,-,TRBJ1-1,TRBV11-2,TGTGCCAGCAGCTTAGATCGGACATCTACTGAAGCTTTCTTT,CASSLDRTSTEAFF
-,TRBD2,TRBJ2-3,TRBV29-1,TGCAGCGTTGTTTGGTGGGATGGCGGGAGTTCAGATACGCAGTATTTT,CSVVWWDGGSSDTQYF
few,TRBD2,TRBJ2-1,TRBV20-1,TGCAGTGCTAACCATGGGACTAGCGGGAGGCCTCAGTTCTTC,CSANHGTSGRPQFF
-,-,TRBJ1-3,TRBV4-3,TGCGCCAGCAGCTACGGACGGCAATCGGGAAACACCATATATTTT,CASSYGRQSGNTIYF
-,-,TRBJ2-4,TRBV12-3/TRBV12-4,TGTGCCAGCAGTCCTGGGGGGGCCAAAAACATTCAGTACTTC,CASSPGGAKNIQYF
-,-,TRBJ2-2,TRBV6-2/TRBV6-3,TGTGCCAGCCTCGGGCGGACCCCGAACACCGGGGAGCTGTTTTTT,CASLGRTPNTGELFF
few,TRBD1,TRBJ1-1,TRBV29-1,TGCAGCGTGAGGGTTACAGGGGGCACTGAAGCTTTCTTT,CSVRVTGGTEAFF
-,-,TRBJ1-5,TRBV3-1,TGTGCCAGCAGCCGTGGCAATCAGCCCCAGCATTTT,CASSRGNQPQHF
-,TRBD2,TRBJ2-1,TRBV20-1,TGCAGTGCTAACGAGGTGGGACTAGTTCCCTACTATGAGCAGTTCTTC,CSANEVGLVPYYEQFF
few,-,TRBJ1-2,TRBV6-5,TGTGCCACCACGCCCGGCGGGGCAGAGAACTATGGCTACACCTTC,CATTPGGAENYGYTF
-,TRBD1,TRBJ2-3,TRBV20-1,TGCAGTGCTGCCCCCTGGGACAGTAGCACAGATACGCAGTATTTT,CSAAPWDSSTDTQYF
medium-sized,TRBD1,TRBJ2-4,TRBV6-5,TGTGCCAGCATTCCCCTATGGACAGGGGGCGATCCCTACAAAAACATTCAGTACTTC,CASIPLWTGGDPYKNIQYF
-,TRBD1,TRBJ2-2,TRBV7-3,TGTGCCAGCAGCTCCGCAGGGGGAACCACCGGGGAGCTGTTTTTT,CASSSAGGTTGELFF
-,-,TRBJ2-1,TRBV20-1,TGCAGTGCCAGTCCCGGGGCAGGGATCCGGGATGAGCAGTTCTTC,CSASPGAGIRDEQFF
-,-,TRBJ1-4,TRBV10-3,TGTGCCACTCAGCCTGACGTAACAACTAATGAAAAACTGTTTTTT,CATQPDVTTNEKLFF
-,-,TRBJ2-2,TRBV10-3,TGTGCCACCGCCGACTACCAGAACACCGGGGAGCTGTTTTTT,CATADYQNTGELFF
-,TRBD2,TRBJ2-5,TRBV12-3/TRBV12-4,TGTGCCAGCAGTTTTATGCGCGGGAGGGGAGAGACCCAGTACTTC,CASSFMRGRGETQYF
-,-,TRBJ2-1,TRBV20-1,TGCAGTGCTAGCGGTTACAATGAGCAGTTCTTC,CSASGYNEQFF